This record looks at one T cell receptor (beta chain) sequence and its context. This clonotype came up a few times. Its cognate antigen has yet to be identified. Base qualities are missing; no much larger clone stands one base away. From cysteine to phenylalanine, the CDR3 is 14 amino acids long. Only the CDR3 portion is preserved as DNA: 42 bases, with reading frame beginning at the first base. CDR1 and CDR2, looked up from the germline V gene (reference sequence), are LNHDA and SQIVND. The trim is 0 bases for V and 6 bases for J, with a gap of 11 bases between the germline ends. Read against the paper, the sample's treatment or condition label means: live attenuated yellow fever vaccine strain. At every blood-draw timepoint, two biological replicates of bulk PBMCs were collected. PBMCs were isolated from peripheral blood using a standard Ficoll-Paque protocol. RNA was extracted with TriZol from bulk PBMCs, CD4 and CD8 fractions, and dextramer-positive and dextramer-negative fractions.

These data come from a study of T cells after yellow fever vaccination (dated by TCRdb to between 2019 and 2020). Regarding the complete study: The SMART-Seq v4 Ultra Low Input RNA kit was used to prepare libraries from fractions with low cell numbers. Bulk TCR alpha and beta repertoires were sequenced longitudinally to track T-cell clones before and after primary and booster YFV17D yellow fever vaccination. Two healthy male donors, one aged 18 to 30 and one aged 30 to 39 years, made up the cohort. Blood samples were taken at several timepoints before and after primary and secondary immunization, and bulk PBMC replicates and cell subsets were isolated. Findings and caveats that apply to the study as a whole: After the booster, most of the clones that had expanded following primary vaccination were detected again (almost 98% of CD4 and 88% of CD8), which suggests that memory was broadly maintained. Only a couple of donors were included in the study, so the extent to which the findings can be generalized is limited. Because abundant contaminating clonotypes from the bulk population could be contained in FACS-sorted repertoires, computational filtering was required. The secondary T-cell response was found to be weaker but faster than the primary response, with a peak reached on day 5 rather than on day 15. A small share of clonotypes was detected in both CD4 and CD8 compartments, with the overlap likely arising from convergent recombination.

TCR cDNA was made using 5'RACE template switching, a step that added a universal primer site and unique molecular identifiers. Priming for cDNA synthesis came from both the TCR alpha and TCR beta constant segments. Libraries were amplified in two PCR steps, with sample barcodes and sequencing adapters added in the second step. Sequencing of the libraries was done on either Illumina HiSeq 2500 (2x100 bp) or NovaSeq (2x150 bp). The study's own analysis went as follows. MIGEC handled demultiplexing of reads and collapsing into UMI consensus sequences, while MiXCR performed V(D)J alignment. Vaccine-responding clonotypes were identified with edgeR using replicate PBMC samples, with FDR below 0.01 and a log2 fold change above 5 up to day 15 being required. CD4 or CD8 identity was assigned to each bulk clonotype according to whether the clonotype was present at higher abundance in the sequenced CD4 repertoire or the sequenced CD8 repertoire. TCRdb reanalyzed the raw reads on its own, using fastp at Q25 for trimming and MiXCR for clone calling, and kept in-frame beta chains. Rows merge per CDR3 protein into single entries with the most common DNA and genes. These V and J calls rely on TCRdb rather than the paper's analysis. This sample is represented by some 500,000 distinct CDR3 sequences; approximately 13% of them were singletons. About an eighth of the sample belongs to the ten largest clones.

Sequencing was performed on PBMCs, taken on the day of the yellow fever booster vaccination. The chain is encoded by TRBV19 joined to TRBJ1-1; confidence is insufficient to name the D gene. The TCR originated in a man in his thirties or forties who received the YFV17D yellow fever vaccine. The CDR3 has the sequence CASSIEVGRAEAFF. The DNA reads TGTGCCAGTAGTATAGAAGTGGGGAGGGCTGAAGCTTTCTTT.